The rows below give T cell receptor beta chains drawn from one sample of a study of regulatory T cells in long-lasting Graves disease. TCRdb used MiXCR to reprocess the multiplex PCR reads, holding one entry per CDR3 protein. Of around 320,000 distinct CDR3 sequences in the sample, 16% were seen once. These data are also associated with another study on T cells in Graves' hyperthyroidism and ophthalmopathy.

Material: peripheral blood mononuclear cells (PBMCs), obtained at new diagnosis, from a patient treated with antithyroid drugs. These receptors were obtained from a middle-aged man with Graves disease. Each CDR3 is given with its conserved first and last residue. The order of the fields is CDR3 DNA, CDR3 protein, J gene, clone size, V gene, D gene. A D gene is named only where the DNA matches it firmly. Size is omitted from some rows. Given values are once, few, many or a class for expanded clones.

CDR3 DNA: TGTGCCAGCAGCCCGAGGGGGGGACAGCCACTTACCCCTGGAAACACCATATATTTT; CDR3 protein: CASSPRGGQPLTPGNTIYF; J gene: TRBJ1-3; clone size: NA; V gene: TRBV9; D gene: TRBD1
CDR3 DNA: TGTGCCACCAGCAGAGAGGGACAAGAGAAAGATACGCAGTATTTT; CDR3 protein: CATSREGQEKDTQYF; J gene: TRBJ2-3; clone size: NA; V gene: TRBV15; D gene: NA
CDR3 DNA: TGTGCCAGCAGCTTAGCGCTAGCGGGGGTCTACAATGAGCAGTTCTTC; CDR3 protein: CASSLALAGVYNEQFF; J gene: TRBJ2-1; clone size: many; V gene: TRBV7-6; D gene: TRBD2
CDR3 DNA: TGTGCCATCAGCCGCAGGGGGGGACAGGGGAGAGATACGCAGTATTTT; CDR3 protein: CAISRRGGQGRDTQYF; J gene: TRBJ2-3; clone size: NA; V gene: TRBV10-3; D gene: TRBD1
CDR3 DNA: TGTGCCAGCAGCTTATTTAGACGGGACAGGACCTACGAGCAGTACTTC; CDR3 protein: CASSLFRRDRTYEQYF; J gene: TRBJ2-7; clone size: many; V gene: TRBV7-8; D gene: TRBD1
CDR3 DNA: TGCAGCGTTCGAACAGGGGGCCTTGGAGAAGAGACCCAGTACTTC; CDR3 protein: CSVRTGGLGEETQYF; J gene: TRBJ2-5; clone size: many; V gene: TRBV29-1; D gene: TRBD1
CDR3 DNA: TGTGCCAGCGGACTAGCCTCCGAGCAGTACTTC; CDR3 protein: CASGLASEQYF; J gene: TRBJ2-7; clone size: NA; V gene: TRBV25-1; D gene: TRBD2
CDR3 DNA: TGCGCCAGCAGGGGGACAGGCACTAATTCACCCCTCCACTTT; CDR3 protein: CASRGTGTNSPLHF; J gene: TRBJ1-6; clone size: few; V gene: TRBV4-3; D gene: TRBD1
CDR3 DNA: TGTGCCAGCTCACCCGGGCCTGGGGCCAACGTCCTGACTTTC; CDR3 protein: CASSPGPGANVLTF; J gene: TRBJ2-6; clone size: NA; V gene: TRBV18; D gene: NA
CDR3 DNA: TGTGCCAGCCTTAGACTAGCTACAGATACGCAGTATTTT; CDR3 protein: CASLRLATDTQYF; J gene: TRBJ2-3; clone size: NA; V gene: TRBV28; D gene: TRBD2
CDR3 DNA: TGTGCCAGCTCATCAAATAGCGGGGGACGCAATGAGCAGTTCTTC; CDR3 protein: CASSSNSGGRNEQFF; J gene: TRBJ2-1; clone size: many; V gene: TRBV18; D gene: TRBD2
CDR3 DNA: TGTGCCAGCAGTCTCTTTGAGGGGCCGGCACAGCCCCAGCATTTT; CDR3 protein: CASSLFEGPAQPQHF; J gene: TRBJ1-5; clone size: NA; V gene: TRBV27; D gene: NA
CDR3 DNA: TGTGCCAGCAGTCCGAAAGCCGGGACCGCTATGGTCCATAATTCACCCCTCCACTTT; CDR3 protein: CASSPKAGTAMVHNSPLHF; J gene: TRBJ1-6; clone size: few; V gene: TRBV27; D gene: NA
CDR3 DNA: TGTGCCTGGAACAGATTAAGAACAGCGAATAATTCACCCCTCCACTTT; CDR3 protein: CAWNRLRTANNSPLHF; J gene: TRBJ1-6; clone size: many; V gene: TRBV30; D gene: NA
CDR3 DNA: TGCAGCGTTGAAGCAGGGACGATCAGGGAGCAGTTCTTC; CDR3 protein: CSVEAGTIREQFF; J gene: TRBJ2-1; clone size: few; V gene: TRBV29-1; D gene: NA
CDR3 DNA: TGTGCCACCAGCAGTGACAGGGTTATATCCTACGAGCAGTACTTC; CDR3 protein: CATSSDRVISYEQYF; J gene: TRBJ2-7; clone size: NA; V gene: TRBV15; D gene: TRBD1
CDR3 DNA: TGTGCCAGCAGCCCCAGACAGGGGATTAATGAAAAACTGTTTTTT; CDR3 protein: CASSPRQGINEKLFF; J gene: TRBJ1-4; clone size: NA; V gene: TRBV7-9; D gene: TRBD1
CDR3 DNA: TGTGCCAGCAGCTTTACAGGGAACGAGCAGTACTTC; CDR3 protein: CASSFTGNEQYF; J gene: TRBJ2-7; clone size: many; V gene: TRBV5-5; D gene: NA
CDR3 DNA: TGTGCCAGCAAGACAGCCATTGGGGCCAACGTCCTGACTTTC; CDR3 protein: CASKTAIGANVLTF; J gene: TRBJ2-6; clone size: NA; V gene: TRBV27; D gene: NA
CDR3 DNA: TGTGCCAGCAGCGATGGACTAGCTGTTACAGATACGCAGTATTTT; CDR3 protein: CASSDGLAVTDTQYF; J gene: TRBJ2-3; clone size: many; V gene: TRBV9; D gene: TRBD2
CDR3 DNA: TGCAGTGCTAGACGTGGGGGGGGGAACTCCTACGAGCAGTACTTC; CDR3 protein: CSARRGGGNSYEQYF; J gene: TRBJ2-7; clone size: many; V gene: TRBV20-1; D gene: TRBD2
CDR3 DNA: TGTGCCAGCTCACCACGAGCGGGGGGGTTCACAGATACGCAGTATTTT; CDR3 protein: CASSPRAGGFTDTQYF; J gene: TRBJ2-3; clone size: many; V gene: TRBV18; D gene: TRBD2
CDR3 DNA: TGTGCCAGCAGCTTAGTCGGGGCGGGCGAGCAGTACTTC; CDR3 protein: CASSLVGAGEQYF; J gene: TRBJ2-7; clone size: many; V gene: TRBV11-2; D gene: NA
CDR3 DNA: TGTGCCACCAGTGATCCCAACAGGGTCGAGCAGTACTTC; CDR3 protein: CATSDPNRVEQYF; J gene: TRBJ2-7; clone size: many; V gene: TRBV24-1; D gene: NA
CDR3 DNA: TGTGCCAACAGCCCTGGACCCCGGCCTGGAAACACCATATATTTT; CDR3 protein: CANSPGPRPGNTIYF; J gene: TRBJ1-3; clone size: few; V gene: TRBV27; D gene: NA
CDR3 DNA: TGTGCCAGCAGCCAAGCCCCATTACAAGAGACCCAGTACTTC; CDR3 protein: CASSQAPLQETQYF; J gene: TRBJ2-5; clone size: NA; V gene: TRBV3-1; D gene: NA
CDR3 DNA: TGTGCCAGCAGCTTCGGCGGCAACTCCTACAATGAGCAGTTCTTC; CDR3 protein: CASSFGGNSYNEQFF; J gene: TRBJ2-1; clone size: few; V gene: TRBV5-6; D gene: NA
CDR3 DNA: TGTGCCAGCAGCCAAGCGGCAGGGACCTACGAGCAGTACTTC; CDR3 protein: CASSQAAGTYEQYF; J gene: TRBJ2-7; clone size: many; V gene: TRBV3-1; D gene: NA
CDR3 DNA: TGTGCCAGCAGGAGAGACAGGGGCGCTGGAAACACCATATATTTT; CDR3 protein: CASRRDRGAGNTIYF; J gene: TRBJ1-3; clone size: many; V gene: TRBV6-1; D gene: TRBD1
CDR3 DNA: TGTGCCAGCAGCCTGGGACTAGGGTCGCAGTACTTC; CDR3 protein: CASSLGLGSQYF; J gene: TRBJ2-7; clone size: many; V gene: TRBV7-9; D gene: TRBD2
CDR3 DNA: TGTGCCAGCGGTTACCGTAGGGGTTCCTACGAGCAGTACTTC; CDR3 protein: CASGYRRGSYEQYF; J gene: TRBJ2-7; clone size: NA; V gene: TRBV6-2/TRBV6-3; D gene: NA
CDR3 DNA: TGTGCCAGCAGCTTGGGAAGAGGGAACGAGCAGTACTTC; CDR3 protein: CASSLGRGNEQYF; J gene: TRBJ2-7; clone size: many; V gene: TRBV2; D gene: NA
CDR3 DNA: TGCAGTGCTAGAGAGGAGGGGCGAGAGACCCAGTACTTC; CDR3 protein: CSAREEGRETQYF; J gene: TRBJ2-5; clone size: many; V gene: TRBV20-1; D gene: NA
CDR3 DNA: TGTGCCTGGAAAAGTAGGGTGGTTGAAAAACTGTTTTTT; CDR3 protein: CAWKSRVVEKLFF; J gene: TRBJ1-4; clone size: many; V gene: TRBV30; D gene: NA
CDR3 DNA: TGCGCCAGCAGCACCCCGGACAGGGCCTCAGAGACCCAGTACTTC; CDR3 protein: CASSTPDRASETQYF; J gene: TRBJ2-5; clone size: few; V gene: TRBV5-1; D gene: TRBD1